The 12 T cell receptor beta chains below come from one sample, sequenced in a study of shared clonotypes between healthy human individuals. Sequencing was performed with immunoSEQ multiplex PCR; in TCRdb, only in-frame clones are kept and a portion is missing. This sample has about 2.1 million clones; 93% occur once, and the top ten carry around 1.7%. CD8 cells regarded as naive lacked CD45RO, were positively chosen for CCR7, and omitted terminally differentiated effector memory CD45RA+ cells. The sequenced material came from naive CD8+ T cells from PBMCs. The receptors derive from a young man in good health. Some clones in this sample may be carry-over from other donors' samples.

Worth noting for this clone: Other DNA sequences of this sample code for an identical CDR3. V and J are TRBV5-6 and TRBJ2-7; unclear D gene. With 3 bases removed from V and 1 base from J, the gap between germline ends came to 5 bases. This CDR3 region has 12 residues. CDR1 is SGHDT and CDR2 is YYEEEE in the germline V gene. This CDR3 reads CASSWTSYEQYF. The CDR3 region has the DNA TGTGCCAGCAGCTGGACGTCCTACGAGCAGTACTTC.

V and J are TRBV14 and TRBJ2-2; D remains unclear. This CDR3 has 14 amino acids. Germline values: CDR1 SGHDN, CDR2 FVKESK. Trimming pared 0 bases from V and 13 bases from J, leaving 15 bases between. The CDR3 DNA reads as TGTGCCAGCAGCCAAGATCCCGACGGAAGAAGGCTGTTTTTT. Its protein is CASSQDPDGRRLFF.

The chain links TRBV11-2 to TRBJ2-7; D unresolved. CDR3 length equals 15 residues. Germline V gives CDR1 SGHAT, CDR2 FQNNGV. V lost 0 bases and J lost 3, with 12 bases in between. CDR3: CASSLEGRILYEQYF. CDR3 bases: TGTGCCAGCAGCTTAGAAGGCCGGATCCTCTACGAGCAGTACTTC.

This clone came up a few times. The J gene is TRBJ2-5, the V gene TRBV10-3, with 8 bases aligning to TRBD1. CDR1 is ENHRY and CDR2 is SYGVKD in the germline V gene. This CDR3 contains 12 residues. V gave up 8 bases and J gave up 9 bases; unmatched junction bases: 8. The CDR3 DNA is TGTGCCATCCGGACAGGGTCGGAGGCCCAGTACTTC. The encoded protein is CAIRTGSEAQYF.

V and J are TRBV5-8 and TRBJ2-1; TRBD2 might be the D (6 bases). In germline, CDR1 is SGHTS, CDR2 YDEGEE. The CDR3 consists of 15 residues. Trimming pared 0 bases from V and 2 bases from J, leaving 9 bases between. CDR3 DNA: TGTGCCAGCAGCTTGGTGGCGGGAACCTACAATGAGCAGTTCTTC. Encoded protein: CASSLVAGTYNEQFF.

The chain couples TRBV19 to TRBJ2-7; the D gene is possibly TRBD2 (5 bases). The V end was cut by 6 bases, the J end by 3 bases, with 21 bases between. CDR3 length: 16 residues. Looked up from germline, CDR1 is LNHDA and CDR2 is SQIVND (reference sequence). The CDR3 DNA sequence: TGTGCCAGTAGCAAATGGGTGAGGGCTGGGGTCTACGAGCAGTACTTC. It translates to CASSKWVRAGVYEQYF.

The chain recombines TRBV14 with TRBJ2-5; maybe TRBD1 (6 bases). The CDR3 is 13 residues long. Between the trimmed V and J ends, which lost 5 bases and 9 bases, there was a span of 16 bases. Per the germline V gene, CDR1 is SGHDN and CDR2 is FVKESK. The CDR3 sequence is CASSGHNPGAQYF. The CDR3 DNA is TGTGCCAGCAGCGGACACAACCCAGGGGCCCAGTACTTC.

The J gene is TRBJ2-1, the V gene TRBV5-4; D is tentatively TRBD1 or TRBD2 (5 bases each). The V and J ends lost 0 bases and 3 bases respectively, with 10 bases between them. The CDR3 runs to 15 residues. The germline V gene encodes CDR1 SGHNT and CDR2 YYREEE (reference sequence). CDR3 coding DNA: TGTGCCAGCAGCTTGGGGCAGGGAGACTACAATGAGCAGTTCTTC. Translation gives CASSLGQGDYNEQFF.

The chain is built from TRBV7-3 and TRBJ1-1; D perhaps matches TRBD1 (5 bases). This CDR3 comprises 15 residues. Trimming took 1 base from V and 6 from J, leaving 15 bases between them. Germline assignment: CDR1 SGHTA and CDR2 FQGTGA. The CDR3 spells CASSLMGQGGSEAFF. The CDR3 bases are TGTGCCAGCAGCTTAATGGGCCAGGGTGGGTCTGAAGCTTTCTTT.

The chain carries TRBV6-5 and TRBJ2-3, with D perhaps matching TRBD1 (6 bases). This CDR3 region has 16 residues. Germline loops: CDR1 MNHEY, CDR2 SVGAGI. V was trimmed by 2 bases and J by 0 bases, leaving 12 bases between them. The CDR3 DNA follows: TGTGCCAGCAGTTACCCTGATCAGGGGAGCACAGATACGCAGTATTTT. Translating gives CASSYPDQGSTDTQYF.

This chain connects TRBV27 to TRBJ1-5; D gene uncertain. V was pared by 4 bases and J by 5 bases, with 9 bases between. Germline CDR1 is MNHEY and CDR2 is SMNVEV (reference sequence). The CDR3 spans 13 residues. This chain's CDR3 is CASSSTVYQPQHF. CDR3 sequence (DNA): TGTGCCAGCAGTTCAACAGTTTATCAGCCCCAGCATTTT.

The J gene is TRBJ1-4, the V gene TRBV13; perhaps TRBD1 as D (5 bases). The CDR3 sequence is 16 residues long. Germline CDR1 reads PRHDT; CDR2 reads FYEKMQ (reference sequence). The V gene lost 0 bases and the J gene lost 7 bases, with 15 bases spanning the gap. In DNA form, the CDR3 reads TGTGCCAGCAGCTTAGGCCGGGGGGAACTCAGTGAAAAACTGTTTTTT. Translating gives CASSLGRGELSEKLFF.